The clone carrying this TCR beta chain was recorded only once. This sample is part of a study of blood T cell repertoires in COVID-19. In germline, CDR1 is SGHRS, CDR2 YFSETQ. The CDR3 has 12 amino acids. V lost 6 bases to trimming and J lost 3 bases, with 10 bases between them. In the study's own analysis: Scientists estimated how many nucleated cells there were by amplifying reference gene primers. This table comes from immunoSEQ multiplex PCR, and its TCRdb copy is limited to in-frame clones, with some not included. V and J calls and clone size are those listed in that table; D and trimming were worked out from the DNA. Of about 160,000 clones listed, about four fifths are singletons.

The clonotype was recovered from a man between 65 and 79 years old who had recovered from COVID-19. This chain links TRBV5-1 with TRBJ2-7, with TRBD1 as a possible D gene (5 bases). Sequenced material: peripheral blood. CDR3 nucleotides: TGCGCCAGCATGGACACAAGCTACGAGCAGTACTTC. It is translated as CASMDTSYEQYF.